The present T cell receptor beta chain was sequenced within a study of T cells in Graves' hyperthyroidism and ophthalmopathy. At the level of the study: Peripheral blood samples were taken at initial diagnosis, prior to any treatment.

Whole-study results and caveats: In blood, most of the thyroid clonotypes expanded above 0.001 were also present.

Using RNA transcripts as the source, TCR beta CDR3 regions were amplified. An initial round of RT-PCR targeting the TCR CDR3 relied on the HTBI primer set. TCRdb reanalysed the multiplex PCR reads using MiXCR and keeps one entry per CDR3 protein. The sample records hundreds of thousands of distinct CDR3 sequences, approximately 14% being singletons. Regarding this clonotype: Its target is not known.

CDR1 and CDR2 from the germline V gene are SGHAT and FQDESV (reference sequence). The CDR3 is 14 residues long. V dropped 7 bases and J dropped 4 bases, with 16 bases sitting between them. The sequence was collected from a man aged 18 to 35 with Graves' ophthalmopathy. The sequencing input was blood. The chain joins TRBV11-1 to TRBJ1-1; D unclear. CDR3 amino acids: CASMPGSRGTEAFF. CDR3 DNA sequence: TGTGCCAGCATGCCAGGTTCACGGGGCACTGAAGCTTTCTTT.